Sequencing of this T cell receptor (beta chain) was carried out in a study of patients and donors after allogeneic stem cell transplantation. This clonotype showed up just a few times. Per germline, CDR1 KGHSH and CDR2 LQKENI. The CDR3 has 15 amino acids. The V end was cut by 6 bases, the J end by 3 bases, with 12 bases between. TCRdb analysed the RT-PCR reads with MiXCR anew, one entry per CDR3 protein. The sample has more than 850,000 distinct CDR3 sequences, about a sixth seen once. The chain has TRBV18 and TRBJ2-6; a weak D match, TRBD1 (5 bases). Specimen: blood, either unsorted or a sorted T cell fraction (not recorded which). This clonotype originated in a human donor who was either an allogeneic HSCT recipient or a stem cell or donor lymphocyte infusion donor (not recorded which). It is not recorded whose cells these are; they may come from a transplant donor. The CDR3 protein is CASSLTGIGANVLTF. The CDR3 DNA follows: TGTGCCAGCTCGCTTACAGGTATTGGGGCCAACGTCCTGACTTTC. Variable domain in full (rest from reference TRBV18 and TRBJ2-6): NAGVMQNPRHLVRRRGQEARLRCSPMKGHSHVYWYRQLPEEGLKFMVYLQKENIIDESGMPKERFSAEFPKEGPSILRIQQVVRGDSAAYFCASSLTGIGANVLTFGAGSRLTVL.